This T cell receptor beta chain derives from a study of shared clonotypes between healthy human individuals. Across the whole study: Aged 18 to 49, the donors were a couple of women and three men. Each donor contributed plates that comprised three CD4 naive, three CD4 memory, two CD8 naive and one CD8 memory.

Remarks on this clone: Its antigen is still unknown.

Assay: immunoSEQ multiplex PCR; the TCRdb copy retains only in-frame clones and omits some. The table includes a few million clones, approximately 95% detected once. Study observations and caveats: Shared clonotypes: approximately 5.3% naive CD4, roughly 4% naive CD8, under 2.5% memory CD4, about 0.4% memory CD8.

This CDR3 is 14 amino acids long. V lost 6 bases to trimming and J lost 7 bases; unmatched junction nucleotides: 7. Germline V CDR1 and CDR2: MNHEY, SMNVEV (reference sequence). Sample: naive CD4+ T cells from PBMCs. Noted subset: CD45RA+ positively selected. The TCR originated in a man between 18 and 29 years old in good health. Some clones in this sample may be carry-over from other donors' samples. This chain links TRBV27 with TRBJ1-3; 9 bases are a match to TRBD1. The CDR3 DNA is TGTGCCAGCAGCCCACACGGGACAGGGAACACCATATATTTT. Amino acids: CASSPHGTGNTIYF.